The T cell receptor beta chain under discussion was sequenced for a study of early T cells in non-severe SARS-CoV-2 infection. In the study overall: Bulk RNA from unsorted whole blood was sequenced; chains were unpaired. Study-wide findings and caveats: Clonotype matching in VDJdb favored anti-spike CD8 responses and did not capture private and CD4 specificities.

The CDR3 contains 15 residues. Per germline, CDR1 WNHNN and CDR2 SYGVQD (reference sequence). TCRdb recomputed calls from the 5' RACE reads with MiXCR, one row per CDR3 protein. The profile shows over 35,000 distinct CDR3 sequences, roughly 4.8% of them singletons. This clonotype was seen many times. What it binds is not known. The junction does not match germline at one end; this may be a read error. The TCR comes from an adult who was a healthcare worker with PCR-confirmed SARS-CoV-2 infection or an uninfected control (not recorded which). Sequenced input: whole blood. The chain carries TRBV10-1 and TRBJ1-1; tentative D call: TRBD1 (5 bases). CDR3 sequence: CASSESGYADTETFF. CDR3 DNA: TGCGCCAGCAGTGAGTCGGGTTACGCGGACACTGAAACTTTCTTT.